This T cell receptor beta chain comes out of a study of T cell responses to AZD1222 COVID-19 vaccine. Findings and limits, study-wide: The CD4 TCRs associated with vaccination extended across spike and predominated at 160-218 and 743-854. Most donors were white British and more were female, and clonal diversity was possibly underestimated. Rises in breadth and depth of Spike-specific TCRs came after two AZD1222 doses.

The repertoire was sequenced with immunoSEQ multiplex PCR; TCRdb's copy has only in-frame clones and lacks some. The sample has 150,000 or so clones, 90% to 95% seen once. Germline V CDR1 and CDR2: MNHEY, SVGAGI. This CDR3 spans 13 amino acids. Trimming took 5 bases from V and 1 from J, leaving 8 bases between them. This clone was picked up a small number of times. Its antigen is undetermined. V and J are TRBV6-5 and TRBJ1-1; no definite D call. The sequence was collected from an adult who received the AZD1222 COVID-19 vaccine. The sequencing here drew on peripheral blood, taken 28 days after the second AZD1222 dose. CDR3 loop: CASSTKENTEAFF. As DNA, the CDR3 is TGTGCCAGCAGTACGAAGGAGAACACTGAAGCTTTCTTT.